Sequencing of this TCR beta chain was carried out in a study of human T cells and chemical hapten exposure. Study-level background: The patients, most of them female, presented with alopecia areata, totalis or universalis.

Only a few counts were recorded for this clonotype. Its antigen remains unidentified. The time point was: patch test 2, 6 weeks after DPC sensitization. The sample's treatment: therapeutic diphenylcyclopropenone sensitization with weekly scalp DPC. Authors' methods: Per-sample TCR counts ranged from about 23,224 to 750,000, median around 96,000. TCRdb independently ran MiXCR on the RACE reads; one entry per CDR3 protein. TCRdb assigned the V and J calls; the authors' analysis was not used. The sample holds 73,000 or so distinct CDR3 sequences; approximately 9% are singletons and the top ten take roughly 3.8%. Overall study findings and caveats: Those TCRs sitting above 1 in 1000 frequency stayed the same with DPC sensitization.

Germline V gene sequence: CDR1 SGHVS, CDR2 FQNEAQ. This CDR3 contains 13 residues. Trimming shortened V by 3 bases and J by 2 bases, and 5 bases separated the two germline ends. Sequencing used whole blood, obtained in connection with sensitization to the hapten diphenylcyclopropenone (DPC). This TCR derives from a woman between 50 and 59 years old with alopecia areata. Some clones in this sample may be carry-over from other donors' samples. The V and J genes are TRBV7-8 and TRBJ2-1; D gene ambiguous. DNA for the CDR3: TGTGCCAGCAGCTTTACGGCCTACAATGAGCAGTTCTTC. It is translated as CASSFTAYNEQFF.